The next 5 T cell receptor beta chains were all read from a single sample in a study of blood T cell repertoires in COVID-19. TCRdb's copy holds only in-frame clones and misses some; the assay was immunoSEQ multiplex PCR. The sample includes about 140,000 clones, around 87% seen only once; the top ten take under 6%. The source material was peripheral blood. The receptors stem from a human donor in a cohort sampled during active COVID-19.

The chain is built from TRBV27 and TRBJ1-1; tentative D call: TRBD1 (5 bases). The CDR3 has 14 amino acids. V lost 1 base to trimming and J lost 5 bases, with 11 bases between them. Germline CDR1 reads MNHEY; CDR2 reads SMNVEV (reference sequence). CDR3 in DNA: TGTGCCAGCAGTTTATGGGGGGGGAGGACTGAAGCTTTCTTT. It specifies CASSLWGGRTEAFF.

The chain links TRBV30 to TRBJ2-5; TRBD2 agrees at 9 bases. The CDR3 spans 15 residues. Germline CDR1 reads GTSNPN; CDR2 reads SVGIG (reference sequence). Trimming cost V 4 bases and J 5 bases; bases outside gene matches: 11. The CDR3 here is CAWTPTGTSRETQYF. The CDR3 DNA follows: TGTGCCTGGACACCCACCGGGACTAGCCGGGAGACCCAGTACTTC. Looking up the rest from reference TRBV30 and TRBJ2-5 gives the full variable domain: SQTIHQWPATLVQPVGSPLSLECTVEGTSNPNLYWYRQAAGRGLQLLFYSVGIGQISSEVPQNLSASRPQDRQFILSSKKLLLSDSGFYLCAWTPTGTSRETQYFGPGTRLLVL.

The CDR3 protein is CASSLWTGPRNQPQHF. As DNA, the CDR3 is TGTGCCAGCAGCTTGTGGACAGGTCCCCGCAATCAGCCCCAGCATTTT. The chain links TRBV7-3 to TRBJ1-5; 7 positions agree with TRBD1. The length of the CDR3 is 16 residues. The germline CDR1 and CDR2 sequences are SGHTA and FQGTGA. V dropped 3 bases and J dropped 2; count of bases not matched to a gene: 7.

This chain uses TRBV7-9 with TRBJ2-5, with 9 bases matching TRBD2. Germline CDR1 and CDR2: SEHNR and FQNEAQ (reference sequence). Trimming at V came to 4 bases and at J to 4 bases, leaving 13 bases not matched to a gene. CDR3 length equals 17 residues. The CDR3 spells CASSSGRPSGVLETQYF. Written as DNA, the CDR3 is TGTGCCAGCAGCTCCGGGCGGCCTAGCGGGGTGTTAGAGACCCAGTACTTC. Looking up the rest from reference TRBV7-9 and TRBJ2-5 gives the full variable domain: DTGVSQNPRHKITKRGQNVTFRCDPISEHNRLYWYRQTLGQGPEFLTYFQNEAQLEKSRLLSDRFSAERPKGSFSTLEIQRTEQGDSAMYLCASSSGRPSGVLETQYFGPGTRLLVL.

The chain recombines TRBV6-4 with TRBJ1-5; perhaps TRBD1 as D (5 bases). The CDR3 contains 16 residues. The V end lost 2 bases, the J end lost 6 bases, and 17 bases lay between the germline ends. Germline V gene lookup returns CDR1 MRHNA and CDR2 SNTAGT. CDR3 amino acids: CASSDPPGPLPQPQHF. CDR3 bases: TGTGCCAGCAGTGACCCGCCAGGGCCCCTACCTCAGCCCCAGCATTTT.